This T cell receptor beta chain is drawn from a study of vaccination effects on CD4 cells after COVID-19. Germline V lookup: CDR1 LNHDA, CDR2 SQIVND (reference sequence). The CDR3 spans 13 residues. V lost 9 bases and J lost 4; bases outside the gene matches: 5. About this clone itself: Its antigen remains unidentified.

Antigen-specific CD4+ T cells expanded by the ViraFEST assay with viral peptide pools were then sequenced. CD4+ T cells were isolated after approximately 10 days of culture. Data came from immunoSEQ multiplex PCR; TCRdb stores just in-frame clones and leaves some out. The table has about 79,000 clones, 74% seen once; the top ten hold approximately 1.9%. This rearrangement joins TRBV19 to TRBJ1-2, with 10 bases aligning to TRBD1. The receptor comes from a human donor who received a COVID-19 vaccine. The sample consisted of CD4+ T cells from PBMCs cultured with HCoV-229E spike peptides, taken before COVID-19 vaccination. The CDR3 region is CASTRDRGYGYTF. DNA of the CDR3: TGTGCCAGCACCCGGGACAGGGGCTATGGCTACACCTTC.